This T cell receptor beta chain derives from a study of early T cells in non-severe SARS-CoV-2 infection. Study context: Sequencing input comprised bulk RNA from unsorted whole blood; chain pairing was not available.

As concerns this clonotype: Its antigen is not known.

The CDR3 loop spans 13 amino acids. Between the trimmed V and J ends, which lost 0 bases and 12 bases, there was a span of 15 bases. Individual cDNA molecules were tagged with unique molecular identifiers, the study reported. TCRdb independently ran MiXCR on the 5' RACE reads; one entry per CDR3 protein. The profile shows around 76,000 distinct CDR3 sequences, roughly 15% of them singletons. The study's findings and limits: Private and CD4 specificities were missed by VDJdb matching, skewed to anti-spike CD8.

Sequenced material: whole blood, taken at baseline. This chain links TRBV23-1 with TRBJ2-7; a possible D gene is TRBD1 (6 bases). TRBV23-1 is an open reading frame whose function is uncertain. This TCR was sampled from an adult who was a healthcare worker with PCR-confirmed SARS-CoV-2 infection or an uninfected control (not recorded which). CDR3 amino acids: CASSQSRGITGYF. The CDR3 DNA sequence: TGCGCCAGCAGTCAATCGAGGGGGATTACGGGGTACTTC.